The 25 T cell receptor beta chains reported below all come from one sample, sequenced in a study of identifying expanded T cells in peripheral blood. Sequencing was performed with immunoSEQ multiplex PCR; in TCRdb, only in-frame clones are kept and a portion is missing. The sample has more than 90,000 clones; approximately 90% are singletons. Sequenced material: blood. Receptors were obtained from a person aged 18 to 70 in good health.

The gene calls are TRBV7-9 and TRBJ1-1; D call uncertain. This CDR3 has 12 amino acids. V lost 5 bases and J lost 6, with 10 bases in between. Germline values: CDR1 SEHNR, CDR2 FQNEAQ (reference sequence). The CDR3 spells CASSRRSAEAFF. In nucleotides, the CDR3 is TGTGCCAGCAGCCGACGGAGCGCTGAAGCTTTCTTT.

V is TRBV7-9 and J is TRBJ1-1; 10 nucleotides agree with TRBD1. The germline V gene has CDR1 SEHNR and CDR2 FQNEAQ (reference sequence). The CDR3 is 16 amino acids. Trimming removed 5 bases from V and 0 bases from J; junction bases left unmatched: 6. The CDR3 bases are TGTGCCAGCAGCCCACGACAGGGGGCATTGAACACTGAAGCTTTCTTT. Its protein is CASSPRQGALNTEAFF. Filled out from reference TRBV7-9 and TRBJ1-1, the complete variable domain reads DTGVSQNPRHKITKRGQNVTFRCDPISEHNRLYWYRQTLGQGPEFLTYFQNEAQLEKSRLLSDRFSAERPKGSFSTLEIQRTEQGDSAMYLCASSPRQGALNTEAFFGQGTRLTVV.

The chain is built from TRBV7-2 and TRBJ2-7; D uncertain. The CDR3 totals 11 residues. Germline V gives CDR1 SGHTA, CDR2 FQGNSA. Trimming left V 5 bases short and J 3 bases short, with 5 bases between. CDR3 nucleotide sequence: TGTGCCAGCAGCCCCCGCTACGAGCAGTACTTC. It specifies CASSPRYEQYF. The whole variable domain, filled in from reference TRBV7-2 and TRBJ2-7, reads GAGVSQSPSNKVTEKGKDVELRCDPISGHTALYWYRQSLGQGLEFLIYFQGNSAPDKSGLPSDRFSAERTGGSVSTLTIQRTQQEDSAVYLCASSPRYEQYFGPGTRLTVT.

The chain recombines TRBV5-1 with TRBJ1-2; 8 bases line up with TRBD1. Per germline, CDR1 SGHRS and CDR2 YFSETQ. The CDR3 consists of 15 residues. V shed 1 base, J shed 3 bases, and the junction held 5 bases outside the gene matches. CDR3 residues: CASSLFWGQDYGYTF. The CDR3 coding sequence is TGCGCCAGCAGCTTGTTTTGGGGACAGGACTATGGCTACACCTTC. Looking up the rest from reference TRBV5-1 and TRBJ1-2 gives the full variable domain: KAGVTQTPRYLIKTRGQQVTLSCSPISGHRSVSWYQQTPGQGLQFLFEYFSETQRNKGNFPGRFSGRQFSNSRSEMNVSTLELGDSALYLCASSLFWGQDYGYTFGSGTRLTVV.

For the CDR3, the DNA is TGTGCCAGCAGTTTGTGGTCTGGGGCCAACGTCCTGACTTTC. Its translation is CASSLWSGANVLTF. The rearrangement uses TRBV6-5 and TRBJ2-6; D is undetermined. Trimming took 4 bases from V and 1 from J, leaving 5 bases between them. The germline CDR1 and CDR2 sequences are MNHEY and SVGAGI. This CDR3 comprises 14 residues.

V gene TRBV4-1 combines with J gene TRBJ1-4; tentatively, D is TRBD1 (6 bases). V lost 0 bases and J lost 6, with 11 bases in between. Germline V gene lookup returns CDR1 MGHRA and CDR2 YSYEKL. The CDR3 runs to 15 residues. CDR3 protein: CASSQEPRGDEKLFF. The CDR3 region has the DNA TGCGCCAGCAGCCAAGAGCCCAGGGGTGATGAAAAACTGTTTTTT.

The V gene is TRBV4-3, the J gene TRBJ2-1, with D perhaps matching TRBD2 (7 bases). The CDR3 is 15 amino acids. The V gene's germline CDR1 is LGHNA and CDR2 YSLEER. V lost 0 bases and J 6 bases, leaving 12 bases between the germline ends. CDR3 DNA sequence: TGCGCCAGCAGCCAAGATTGGGGGGGCGGCAATGAGCAGTTCTTC. Its translation is CASSQDWGGGNEQFF.

The chain has TRBV5-1 and TRBJ2-5; 9 nucleotides line up with TRBD1. The CDR3 sequence is 15 residues long. The germline gives CDR1 SGHRS, CDR2 YFSETQ. The J segment lost 4 bases and the V segment lost 7 bases, leaving 11 bases of the junction unmatched. CDR3 sequence reads: CASRSPTGGVETQYF. The CDR3 DNA sequence: TGCGCCAGCCGGTCTCCCACAGGGGGCGTAGAGACCCAGTACTTC.

The chain couples TRBV2 to TRBJ2-2; D gene uncertain. The CDR3 sequence is 14 residues long. Trimming shortened V by 6 bases and J by 1 base, and 9 bases separated the two germline ends. In germline, CDR1 is SNHLY, CDR2 FYNNEI. The CDR3 DNA is TGTGCCAGCAGGGAACTAAGGAACACCGGGGAGCTGTTTTTT. This codes for CASRELRNTGELFF.

The CDR3 loop is CASSPFRPLRDEKLFF. The CDR3 DNA reads TGTGCCAGCAGCCCCTTCCGGCCCTTAAGGGATGAAAAACTGTTTTTT. The V and J genes are TRBV27 and TRBJ1-4; D remains unclear. The CDR3 is made up of 16 amino acids. Trimming took off 6 bases at V and 6 bases at J, with 20 bases between the two ends. In germline, CDR1 is MNHEY, CDR2 SMNVEV (reference sequence).

The J gene is TRBJ1-1, the V gene TRBV5-8; 7 bases align to TRBD1. Germline-derived CDR1 and CDR2 are SGHTS and YDEGEE. The V and J ends lost 4 bases and 1 base, in that order; junction bases with no gene match: 7. The length of the CDR3 is 15 residues. The CDR3 sequence: CASSASAGGNTEAFF. CDR3 in DNA: TGTGCCAGCAGCGCGTCGGCAGGGGGGAACACTGAAGCTTTCTTT.

V usage is TRBV11-2 and J usage is TRBJ2-7, with no clear D. V gave up 8 bases and J gave up 10 bases, with 15 bases separating them. The CDR3 contains 11 residues. In germline, CDR1 is SGHAT, CDR2 FQNNGV. CDR3 loop: CASVSFGPQYF. CDR3 sequence (DNA): TGTGCCAGCGTATCGTTTGGCCCCCAGTACTTC.

The rearrangement links TRBV28 to TRBJ1-2; no reliable D call. V was trimmed by 8 bases and J by 2 bases, leaving 9 bases between them. This CDR3 has 12 residues. CDR1 is MDHEN and CDR2 is SYDVKM in the germline V gene. CDR3 in amino acids: CASQRLNYGYTF. The CDR3 DNA follows: TGTGCCAGCCAACGACTAAACTATGGCTACACCTTC.

The chain carries TRBV4-2 and TRBJ1-5, with TRBD1 matching over 12 bases. Germline V lookup: CDR1 LGHNA, CDR2 YNFKEQ. V dropped 5 bases and J dropped 6; count of bases not matched to a gene: 5. The CDR3 contains 15 residues. CDR3 in DNA: TGTGCCAGCAGCACCCGGGACAGGGGGCGTCAGCCCCAGCATTTT. Protein product: CASSTRDRGRQPQHF.

The rearrangement joins TRBV5-4 to TRBJ1-1; D remains unclear. This CDR3 is 12 amino acids long. Trimming removed 3 bases at V and 3 bases at J, with 6 bases between. Germline-derived CDR1 and CDR2 are SGHNT and YYREEE (reference sequence). CDR3 residues: CASSYPYTEAFF. DNA of the CDR3: TGTGCCAGCAGCTATCCGTACACTGAAGCTTTCTTT.

Written as DNA, the CDR3 is TGTGCCAGCAGCTTAAGGGGGGACGAAGCTTTCTTT. This translates into CASSLRGDEAFF. The rearrangement joins TRBV5-4 to TRBJ1-1; maybe TRBD1 (6 bases). The germline V gene encodes CDR1 SGHNT and CDR2 YYREEE (reference sequence). V dropped 2 bases and J dropped 8 bases, with 10 bases sitting between them. This CDR3 spans 12 amino acids. The variable domain in full, with the rest retrieved from reference TRBV5-4 and TRBJ1-1, is ETGVTQSPTHLIKTRGQQVTLRCSSQSGHNTVSWYQQALGQGPQFIFQYYREEENGRGNFPPRFSGLQFPNYSSELNVNALELDDSALYLCASSLRGDEAFFGQGTRLTVV.

The chain combines TRBV9 with TRBJ1-1, with 7 nucleotides matching TRBD1. There are 14 residues in the CDR3. Germline loops: CDR1 SGDLS, CDR2 YYNGEE. Unmatched junction bases numbered 3, after V lost 3 bases and J lost 1 base. This CDR3 is CASSARDRNTEAFF. CDR3 sequence (DNA): TGTGCCAGCAGCGCCCGGGACAGGAACACTGAAGCTTTCTTT.

This clone was seen only once. CDR3 residues: CATTDLYEQYF. CDR3 coding DNA: TGTGCCACCACCGACCTGTACGAGCAGTACTTC. J is TRBJ2-7 and V is TRBV15, with no clear D. In germline, CDR1 is LNHNV, CDR2 YYDKDF (reference sequence). The V end was cut by 7 bases, the J end by 4 bases, with 8 bases between. This CDR3 spans 11 amino acids.

The V and J genes are TRBV15 and TRBJ1-2; D possibly corresponds to TRBD1 (6 bases). Looked up from germline, CDR1 is LNHNV and CDR2 is YYDKDF (reference sequence). The ends were cut back, 5 bases at V and 5 bases at J, with 12 bases in the middle. The CDR3 consists of 13 residues. As DNA, the CDR3 is TGTGCCACCAGCTCCGACAGGAGATATGGCTACACCTTC. Translation: CATSSDRRYGYTF.

The chain joins TRBV19 to TRBJ2-5; unclear D gene. This CDR3 region has 13 residues. Germline assignment: CDR1 LNHDA and CDR2 SQIVND (reference sequence). V lost 5 bases, J lost 9 bases, and 16 bases lay in between. CDR3 DNA sequence: TGTGCCAGTAGTCTGAATCCCCCCCGGGCCCAGTACTTC. Translating it yields CASSLNPPRAQYF.

The chain combines TRBV18 with TRBJ2-7, with D perhaps TRBD1 (5 bases). The CDR3 covers 14 residues. Trimming removed 4 bases from V and 6 bases from J, with 16 bases in between. The V gene's germline CDR1 is KGHSH and CDR2 LQKENI. The CDR3, as DNA: TGTGCCAGCTCACAGGACACCGGCCCGCTCGAGCAGTACTTC. Translating gives CASSQDTGPLEQYF.

This clone has just a few counts. The chain carries TRBV11-2 and TRBJ1-4; 10 bases agree with TRBD1. V lost 6 bases and J lost 3; bases outside the gene matches: 7. Germline V gene lookup returns CDR1 SGHAT and CDR2 FQNNGV. The CDR3 length is 16 residues. The CDR3 loop is CASRSTGGFANEKLFF. As DNA, the CDR3 is TGTGCCAGCAGGTCGACAGGGGGCTTTGCTAATGAAAAACTGTTTTTT. The full variable domain, in which reference TRBV11-2 and TRBJ1-4 provide the parts outside the CDR3, is EAGVAQSPRYKIIEKRQSVAFWCNPISGHATLYWYQQILGQGPKLLIQFQNNGVVDDSQLPKDRFSAERLKGVDSTLKIQPAKLEDSAVYLCASRSTGGFANEKLFFGSGTQLSVL.

This clone was counted between two and nine times. V and J are TRBV5-1 and TRBJ2-1; D ambiguous. The germline V gene encodes CDR1 SGHRS and CDR2 YFSETQ. Trimming removed 0 bases at V and 8 bases at J, with 6 bases between. CDR3 length equals 12 residues. CDR3 region: CASSLEVHEQFF. In DNA, the CDR3 is TGCGCCAGCAGCTTGGAGGTCCATGAGCAGTTCTTC.

Notes on this clone: At one boundary the junction diverges from the germline segment, which might be a read error. The chain is built from TRBV4-2 and TRBJ1-2, with 8 bases that match TRBD1. CDR1 and CDR2 (germline): LGHNA, YNFKEQ. The CDR3 is 12 amino acids. The CDR3 region is CASSQDWMGQAF. The CDR3 DNA reads TGTGCCAGCAGCCAAGATTGGATGGGACAGGCCTTC.

The sample holds one count of this clone. The chain couples TRBV5-8 to TRBJ2-5; 10 bases map to TRBD2. V was clipped by 5 bases and J by 2 bases; unmatched bases: 15. There are 18 residues in the CDR3. Looked up from germline, CDR1 is SGHTS and CDR2 is YDEGEE. The CDR3, as DNA: TGTGCCAGCAGTTTCGCGGAACCGGGACTAGCGTATCAAGAGACCCAGTACTTC. Residues: CASSFAEPGLAYQETQYF.